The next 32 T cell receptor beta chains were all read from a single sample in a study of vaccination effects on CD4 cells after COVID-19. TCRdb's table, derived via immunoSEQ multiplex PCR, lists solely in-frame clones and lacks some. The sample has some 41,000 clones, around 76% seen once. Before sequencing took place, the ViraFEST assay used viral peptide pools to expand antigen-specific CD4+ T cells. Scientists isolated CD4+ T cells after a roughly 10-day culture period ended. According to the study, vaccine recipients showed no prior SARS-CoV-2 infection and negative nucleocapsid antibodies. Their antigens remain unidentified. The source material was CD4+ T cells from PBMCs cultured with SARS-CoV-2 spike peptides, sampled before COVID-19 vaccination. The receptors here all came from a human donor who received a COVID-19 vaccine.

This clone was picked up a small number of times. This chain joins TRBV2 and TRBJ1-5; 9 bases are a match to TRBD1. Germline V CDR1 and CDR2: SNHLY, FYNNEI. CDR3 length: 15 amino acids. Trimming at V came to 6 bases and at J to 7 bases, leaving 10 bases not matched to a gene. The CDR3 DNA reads TGTGCCAGCAGCTCCGGGACAGGGTATCAGCAGCCCCAGCATTTT. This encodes CASSSGTGYQQPQHF.

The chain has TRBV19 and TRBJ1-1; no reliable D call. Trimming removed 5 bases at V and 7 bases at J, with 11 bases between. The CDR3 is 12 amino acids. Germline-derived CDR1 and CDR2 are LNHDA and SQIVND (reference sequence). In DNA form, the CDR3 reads TGTGCCAGTAGTTTTCCCGCAAGTGAAGCTTTCTTT. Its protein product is CASSFPASEAFF.

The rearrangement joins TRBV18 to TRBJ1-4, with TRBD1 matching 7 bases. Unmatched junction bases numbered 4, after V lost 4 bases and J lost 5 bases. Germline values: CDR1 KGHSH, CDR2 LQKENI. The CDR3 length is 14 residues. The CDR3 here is CASSLDRINEKLFF. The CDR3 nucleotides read TGTGCCAGCTCACTGGACAGGATAAATGAAAAACTGTTTTTT.

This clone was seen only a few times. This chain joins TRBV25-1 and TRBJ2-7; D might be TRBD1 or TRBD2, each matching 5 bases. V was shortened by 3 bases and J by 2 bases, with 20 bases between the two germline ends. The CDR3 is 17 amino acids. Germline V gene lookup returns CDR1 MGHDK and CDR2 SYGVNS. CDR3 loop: CASSDRRGRLTTYEQYV. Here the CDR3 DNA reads TGTGCCAGCAGTGACCGCCGGGGCCGCCTGACAACCTACGAGCAGTACGTC.

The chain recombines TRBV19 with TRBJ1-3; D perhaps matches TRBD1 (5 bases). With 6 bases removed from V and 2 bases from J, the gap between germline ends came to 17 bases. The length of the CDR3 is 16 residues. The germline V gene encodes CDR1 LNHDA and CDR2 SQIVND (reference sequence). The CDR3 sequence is CASSPEKGIAGNTIYF. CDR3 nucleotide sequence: TGTGCCAGTAGCCCGGAGAAGGGGATCGCTGGAAACACCATATATTTT.

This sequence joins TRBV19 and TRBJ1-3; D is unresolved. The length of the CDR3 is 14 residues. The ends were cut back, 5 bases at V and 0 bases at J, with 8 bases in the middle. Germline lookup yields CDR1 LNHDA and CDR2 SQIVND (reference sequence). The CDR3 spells CASSRGRSGNTIYF. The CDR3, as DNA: TGTGCCAGTAGTCGGGGTCGCTCTGGAAACACCATATATTTT.

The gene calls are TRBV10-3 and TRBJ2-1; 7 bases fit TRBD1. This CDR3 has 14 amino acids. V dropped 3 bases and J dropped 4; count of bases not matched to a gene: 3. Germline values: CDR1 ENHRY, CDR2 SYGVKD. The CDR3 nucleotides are TGTGCCATCAGTGAAGGGGGACAGTACAATGAGCAGTTCTTC. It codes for CAISEGGQYNEQFF.

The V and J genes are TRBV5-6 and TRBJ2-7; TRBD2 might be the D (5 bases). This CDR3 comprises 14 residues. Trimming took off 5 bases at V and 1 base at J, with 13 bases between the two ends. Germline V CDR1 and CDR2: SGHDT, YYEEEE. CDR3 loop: CASSTLRGSYEQYV. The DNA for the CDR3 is TGTGCCAGCAGTACCCTCAGAGGGTCCTACGAGCAGTACGTC.

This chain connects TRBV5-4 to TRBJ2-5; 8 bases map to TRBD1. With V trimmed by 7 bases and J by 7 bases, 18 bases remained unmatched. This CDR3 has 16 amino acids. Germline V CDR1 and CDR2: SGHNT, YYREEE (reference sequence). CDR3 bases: TGTGCCAGCTCCGAGTCGGGACAGGTGGCCGGGGGGACCCAGTACTTC. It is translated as CASSESGQVAGGTQYF. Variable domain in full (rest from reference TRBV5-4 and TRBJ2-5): ETGVTQSPTHLIKTRGQQVTLRCSSQSGHNTVSWYQQALGQGPQFIFQYYREEENGRGNFPPRFSGLQFPNYSSELNVNALELDDSALYLCASSESGQVAGGTQYFGPGTRLLVL.

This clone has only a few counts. Here the CDR3 DNA reads TGTGCCATCAGTGAAATACAGGGGGCTACTGAAGCTTTCTTT. Protein product: CAISEIQGATEAFF. This chain joins TRBV10-3 and TRBJ1-1; 9 nucleotides match TRBD1. Germline V gives CDR1 ENHRY, CDR2 SYGVKD. This CDR3 is built from 14 residues. Losses at the gene ends were 3 bases for V and 5 bases for J; bases not matched to a gene: 4.

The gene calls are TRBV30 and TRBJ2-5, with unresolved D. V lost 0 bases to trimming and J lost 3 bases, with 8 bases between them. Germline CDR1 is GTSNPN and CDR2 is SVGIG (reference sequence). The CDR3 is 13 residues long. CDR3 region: CAWSVGSKETQYF. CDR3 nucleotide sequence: TGTGCCTGGAGTGTCGGGTCCAAAGAGACCCAGTACTTC.

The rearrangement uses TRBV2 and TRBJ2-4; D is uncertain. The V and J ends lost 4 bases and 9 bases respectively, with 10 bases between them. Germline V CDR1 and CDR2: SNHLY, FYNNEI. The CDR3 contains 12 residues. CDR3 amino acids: CASSVELSIQYF. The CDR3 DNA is TGTGCCAGCAGTGTTGAATTATCCATTCAGTACTTC. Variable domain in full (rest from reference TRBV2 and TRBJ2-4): EPEVTQTPSHQVTQMGQEVILRCVPISNHLYFYWYRQILGQKVEFLVSFYNNEISEKSEIFDDQFSVERPDGSNFTLKIRSTKLEDSAMYFCASSVELSIQYFGAGTRLSVL.

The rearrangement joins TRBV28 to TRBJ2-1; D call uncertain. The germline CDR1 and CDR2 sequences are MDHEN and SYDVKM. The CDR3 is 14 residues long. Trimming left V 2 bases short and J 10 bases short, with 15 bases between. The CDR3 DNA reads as TGTGCCAGCAGTTTAAGGGATCCCTGGAAGGAGCAGTTCTTC. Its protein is CASSLRDPWKEQFF.

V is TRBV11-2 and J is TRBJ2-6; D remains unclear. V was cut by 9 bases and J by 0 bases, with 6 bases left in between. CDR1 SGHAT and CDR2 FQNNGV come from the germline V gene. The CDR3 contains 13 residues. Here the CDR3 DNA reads TGTGCCAGTCGATCCTCTGGGGCCAACGTCCTGACTTTC. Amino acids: CASRSSGANVLTF. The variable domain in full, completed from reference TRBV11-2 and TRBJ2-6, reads EAGVAQSPRYKIIEKRQSVAFWCNPISGHATLYWYQQILGQGPKLLIQFQNNGVVDDSQLPKDRFSAERLKGVDSTLKIQPAKLEDSAVYLCASRSSGANVLTFGAGSRLTVL.

The CDR3: CASSSQGQGAGELFF. Written as DNA, the CDR3 is TGTGCCAGCAGCAGCCAAGGACAGGGGGCCGGGGAGCTGTTTTTT. The chain uses TRBV11-2 and TRBJ2-2, with 10 bases identical to TRBD1. Trimming at V came to 5 bases and at J to 6 bases, leaving 6 bases not matched to a gene. Germline V gene lookup returns CDR1 SGHAT and CDR2 FQNNGV. The CDR3 covers 15 residues.

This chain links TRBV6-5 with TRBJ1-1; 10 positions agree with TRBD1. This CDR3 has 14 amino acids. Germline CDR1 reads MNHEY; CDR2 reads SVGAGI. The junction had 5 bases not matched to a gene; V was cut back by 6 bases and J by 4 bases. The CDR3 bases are TGTGCCAGCAGCCTCGGACAGGGGGGCACTGAAGCTTTCTTT. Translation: CASSLGQGGTEAFF.

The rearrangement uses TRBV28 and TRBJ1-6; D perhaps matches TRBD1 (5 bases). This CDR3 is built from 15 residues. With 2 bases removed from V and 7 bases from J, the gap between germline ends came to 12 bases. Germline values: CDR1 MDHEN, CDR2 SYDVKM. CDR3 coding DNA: TGTGCCAGCAGTTTAGGTCCCGGGGGGAATTCACCCCTCCACTTT. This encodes CASSLGPGGNSPLHF.

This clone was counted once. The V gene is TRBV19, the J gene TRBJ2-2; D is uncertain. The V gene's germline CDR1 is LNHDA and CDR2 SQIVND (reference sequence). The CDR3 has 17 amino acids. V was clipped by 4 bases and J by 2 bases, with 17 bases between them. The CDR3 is CASSTPTRYTNTGELFF. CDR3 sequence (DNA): TGTGCCAGTAGTACTCCCACCAGATACACAAACACCGGGGAGCTGTTTTTT.

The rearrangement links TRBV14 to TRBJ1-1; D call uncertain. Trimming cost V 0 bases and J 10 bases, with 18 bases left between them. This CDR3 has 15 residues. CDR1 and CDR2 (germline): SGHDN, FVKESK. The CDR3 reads CASSQDVGAGYGAFF. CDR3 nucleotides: TGTGCCAGCAGCCAAGATGTAGGCGCGGGCTACGGAGCTTTCTTT.

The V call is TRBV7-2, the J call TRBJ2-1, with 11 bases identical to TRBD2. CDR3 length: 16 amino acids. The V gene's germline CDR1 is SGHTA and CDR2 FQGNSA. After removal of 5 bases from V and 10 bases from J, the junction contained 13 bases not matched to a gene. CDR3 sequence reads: CASSKDSGGAFLEQFF. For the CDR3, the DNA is TGTGCCAGCAGCAAAGATAGCGGGGGGGCCTTCTTGGAGCAGTTCTTC.

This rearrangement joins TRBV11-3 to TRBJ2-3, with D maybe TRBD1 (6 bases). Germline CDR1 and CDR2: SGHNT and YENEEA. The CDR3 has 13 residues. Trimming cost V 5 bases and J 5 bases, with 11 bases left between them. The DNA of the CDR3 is TGTGCCAGCAGCGAACAGGGTTTAGATACGCAGTATTTT. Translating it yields CASSEQGLDTQYF.

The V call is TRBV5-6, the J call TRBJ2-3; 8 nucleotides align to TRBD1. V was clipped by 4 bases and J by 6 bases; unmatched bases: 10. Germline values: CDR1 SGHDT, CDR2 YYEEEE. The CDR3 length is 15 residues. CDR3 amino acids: CASSPDRAFGDTQYF. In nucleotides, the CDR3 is TGTGCCAGCAGCCCGGACAGGGCCTTCGGGGATACGCAGTATTTT.

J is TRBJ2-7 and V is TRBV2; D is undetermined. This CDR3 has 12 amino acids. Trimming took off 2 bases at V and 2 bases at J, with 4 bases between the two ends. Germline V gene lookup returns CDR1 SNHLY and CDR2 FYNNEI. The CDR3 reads CASSEWTYEQYV. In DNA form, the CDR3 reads TGTGCCAGCAGTGAATGGACCTACGAGCAGTACGTC.

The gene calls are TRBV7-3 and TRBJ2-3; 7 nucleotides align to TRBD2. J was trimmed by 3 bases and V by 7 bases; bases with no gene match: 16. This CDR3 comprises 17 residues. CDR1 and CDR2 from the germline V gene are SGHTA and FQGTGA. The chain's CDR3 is CASTTHGGKGGTDTQYF. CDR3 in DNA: TGTGCCAGCACGACGCACGGGGGGAAAGGTGGGACAGATACGCAGTATTTT.

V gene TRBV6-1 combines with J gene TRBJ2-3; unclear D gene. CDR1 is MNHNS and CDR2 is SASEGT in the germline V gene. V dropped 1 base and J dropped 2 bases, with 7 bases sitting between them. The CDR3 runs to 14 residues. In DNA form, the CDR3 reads TGTGCCAGCAGTGAAGAGACCGACACAGATACGCAGTATTTT. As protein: CASSEETDTDTQYF.

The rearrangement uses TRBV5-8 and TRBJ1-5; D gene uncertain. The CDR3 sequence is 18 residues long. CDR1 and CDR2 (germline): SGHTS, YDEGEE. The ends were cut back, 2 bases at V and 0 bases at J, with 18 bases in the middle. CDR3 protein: CASSFPRSGWGSNQPQHF. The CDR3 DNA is TGTGCCAGCAGCTTCCCCCGCTCGGGGTGGGGTAGCAATCAGCCCCAGCATTTT.

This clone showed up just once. The CDR3 DNA follows: TGTGCCAGCAGTCGGGGGACAGAGCTAAACGAAAAACTGTTTTTT. Residues: CASSRGTELNEKLFF. The chain links TRBV6-2 or TRBV6-3 to TRBJ1-4; the match to TRBD1 covers 7 bases. CDR1 and CDR2 from the germline V gene are MNHEY and SVGEGT. The CDR3 is 15 residues long. After removal of 5 bases from V and 8 bases from J, the junction contained 11 bases not matched to a gene.

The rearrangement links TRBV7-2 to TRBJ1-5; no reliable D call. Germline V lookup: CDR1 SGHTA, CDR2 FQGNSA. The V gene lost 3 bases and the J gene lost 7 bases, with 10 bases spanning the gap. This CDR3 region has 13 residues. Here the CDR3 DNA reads TGTGCCAGCAGCTTTGGGCCCGGCCAGCCCCAGCATTTT. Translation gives CASSFGPGQPQHF.

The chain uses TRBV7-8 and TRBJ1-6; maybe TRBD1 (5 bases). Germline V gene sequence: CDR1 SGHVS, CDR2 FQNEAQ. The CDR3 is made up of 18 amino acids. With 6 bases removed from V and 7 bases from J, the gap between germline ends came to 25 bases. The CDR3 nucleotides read TGTGCCAGCAGAACTCTTCCAGGGAGGGAGGCGCAGAATTCACCCCTCCACTTT. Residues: CASRTLPGREAQNSPLHF. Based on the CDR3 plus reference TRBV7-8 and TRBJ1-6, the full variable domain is GAGVSQSPRYKVAKRGQDVALRCDPISGHVSLFWYQQALGQGPEFLTYFQNEAQLDKSGLPSDRFFAERPEGSVSTLKIQRTQQEDSAVYLCASRTLPGREAQNSPLHFGNGTRLTVT.

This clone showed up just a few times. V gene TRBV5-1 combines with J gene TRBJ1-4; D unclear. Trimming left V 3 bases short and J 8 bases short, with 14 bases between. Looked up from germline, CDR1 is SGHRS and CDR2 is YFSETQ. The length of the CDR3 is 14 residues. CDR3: CASSSEGIGEKLFF. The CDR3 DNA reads TGCGCCAGCAGCTCAGAGGGCATTGGGGAAAAACTGTTTTTT.

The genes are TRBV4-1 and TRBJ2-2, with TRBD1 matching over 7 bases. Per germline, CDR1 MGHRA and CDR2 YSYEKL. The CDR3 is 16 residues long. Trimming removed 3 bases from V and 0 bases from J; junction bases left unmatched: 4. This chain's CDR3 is CASSQRTGANTGELFF. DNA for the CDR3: TGCGCCAGCAGCCAGAGGACAGGCGCGAACACCGGGGAGCTGTTTTTT.

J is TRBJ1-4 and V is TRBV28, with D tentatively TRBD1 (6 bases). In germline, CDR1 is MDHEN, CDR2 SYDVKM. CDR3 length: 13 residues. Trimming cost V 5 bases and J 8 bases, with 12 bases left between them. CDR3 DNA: TGTGCCAGCAGTACGGACAGAGTGGAAAAACTGTTTTTT. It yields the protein CASSTDRVEKLFF.